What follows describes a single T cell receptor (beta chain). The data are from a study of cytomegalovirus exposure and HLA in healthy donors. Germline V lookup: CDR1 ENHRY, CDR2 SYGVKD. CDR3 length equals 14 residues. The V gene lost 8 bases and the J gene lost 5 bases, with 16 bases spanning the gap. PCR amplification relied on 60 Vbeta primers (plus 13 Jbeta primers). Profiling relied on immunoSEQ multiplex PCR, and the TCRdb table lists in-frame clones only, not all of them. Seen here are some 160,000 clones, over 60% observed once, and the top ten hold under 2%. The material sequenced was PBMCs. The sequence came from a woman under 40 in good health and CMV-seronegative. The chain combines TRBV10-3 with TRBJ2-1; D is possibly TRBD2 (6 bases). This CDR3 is CAIERRGGNNEQFF. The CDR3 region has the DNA TGTGCCATCGAACGGCGGGGAGGCAACAATGAGCAGTTCTTC.